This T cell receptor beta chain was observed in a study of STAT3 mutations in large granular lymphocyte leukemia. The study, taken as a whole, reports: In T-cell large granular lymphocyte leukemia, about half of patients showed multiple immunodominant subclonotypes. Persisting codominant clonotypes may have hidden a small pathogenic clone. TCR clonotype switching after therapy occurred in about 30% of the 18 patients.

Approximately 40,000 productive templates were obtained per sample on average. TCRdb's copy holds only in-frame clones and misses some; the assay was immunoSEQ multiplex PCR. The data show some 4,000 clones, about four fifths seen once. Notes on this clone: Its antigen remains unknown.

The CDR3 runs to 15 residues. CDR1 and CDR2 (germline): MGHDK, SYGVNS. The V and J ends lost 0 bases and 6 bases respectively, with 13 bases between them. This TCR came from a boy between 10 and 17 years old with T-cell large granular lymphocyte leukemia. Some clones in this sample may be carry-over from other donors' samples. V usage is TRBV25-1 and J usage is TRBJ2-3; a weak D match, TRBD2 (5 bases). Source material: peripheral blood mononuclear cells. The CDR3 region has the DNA TGTGCCAGCAGTGAATATGAGGGATGGTACGATACGCAGTATTTT. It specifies CASSEYEGWYDTQYF.